The TCR beta chain under discussion was sequenced for a study of regulatory T cells in long-lasting Graves disease. Looking at the study overall: Antithyroid drug intake by newly diagnosed Graves' patients had lasted under 3 months. Findings and caveats of the study: Among samples with persistent disease, TRBV28, TRBJ1-2 and TRBJ2-5 were favored.

The germline gives CDR1 SSHAT, CDR2 FNYEAQ (reference sequence). This CDR3 region has 15 residues. Concerning this clonotype: Its antigen is as yet unknown. Sequence at one end of the junction differs from germline and may be a read error.

Libraries of TCR beta came from iRepertoire HTBI primers plus Arm-PCR of CDR3 regions. MiXCR was run by TCRdb on the multiplex PCR reads, yielding one entry per CDR3 protein. Counted here are 350,000 to 400,000 distinct CDR3 sequences, 15% to 20% occurring once; the ten biggest clones make up 20% to 25%. Time point described: newly diagnosed GD, antithyroid drugs for less than 3 months. The TCR library was made from RNA extracted from PBMCs. A further study also used this sample, focusing on T cells in Graves' hyperthyroidism and ophthalmopathy. That paper adds: The study excluded patients with uncontrolled infection, other autoimmune disease, pregnancy or lactation. Thyroid ultrasound and orbital computed tomography, with clinical symptoms and serum thyroxine and TRAb, informed diagnoses.

The TCR was taken from a woman aged 18 to 35 with Graves disease. This chain links TRBV7-7 with TRBJ2-7; weak D call: TRBD1 (5 bases). Sequencing used peripheral blood mononuclear cells (PBMCs), obtained at new diagnosis, from a patient treated with antithyroid drugs. CDR3 sequence: CASRQNPKNQYEQYF. In nucleotides, the CDR3 is TGTGCTAGCAGACAGAACCCAAAGAACCAGTACGAGCAGTACTTC.